Described below is a single T cell receptor beta chain sequence and its context. This CDR3 comprises 13 residues. Unmatched junction bases numbered 11, after V lost 10 bases and J lost 8 bases. Germline assignment: CDR1 LNHDA and CDR2 SQIVND (reference sequence). Authors' data handling: Amplification from reference gene primers served as the basis for estimated nucleated cell counts. Assay: immunoSEQ multiplex PCR; the TCRdb copy retains only in-frame clones and omits some. D and trimming were read from the DNA, whereas the V and J calls and clone size are those reported in that table. The sample consists of 61,000 or so clones, roughly 80% of them appearing once. The data were obtained in a study of blood T cell repertoires in COVID-19. Study in general: Samples came from the United States, Italy and Spain, spanning acute and convalescent COVID-19. T cells, B-cell-depleted T cells, or PBMCs supplied cDNA or gDNA.

The TCR sequence derives from a woman in her 70s with acute or convalescent COVID-19. The sequencing sample was made of peripheral blood. The chain recombines TRBV19 with TRBJ2-1; 7 bases agree with TRBD1. CDR3 region: CATTRQGRDEQFF. The CDR3 region has the DNA TGTGCCACTACACGACAGGGTAGGGATGAGCAGTTCTTC.